A selection of T cell receptor beta chains follows, all from one sample in a study of CD8+ T cells in alopecia areata. Assay used: immunoSEQ multiplex PCR; TCRdb lists only in-frame clones, some missing. The table has roughly 150,000 clones, about 87% seen once. This specimen was CD8+ T cells sorted from blood, taken at week 0. The source is a human donor with alopecia areata. CDR3s include the opening cysteine and the closing phenylalanine or tryptophan. A D gene is named only where the DNA matches it firmly. Expanded clones are given a class, and other clones once, few, many or no size at all.

v_gene,d_gene,abundance,j_gene,CDR3nt,CDR3aa
TRBV4-2,TRBD2,once,TRBJ2-1,TGTGCCAGCAGCCAAGATCCCCAGCGGGAGATGGTTGAGCAGTTCTTC,CASSQDPQREMVEQFF
TRBV19,-,-,TRBJ2-7,TGTGCCAGCAGACCGGGACACACCTACGAGCAGTACTTC,CASRPGHTYEQYF
TRBV13,TRBD1,-,TRBJ2-3,TGTGCCAGCAGCTCTCCGGGACAGGGAACAGATACGCAGTATTTT,CASSSPGQGTDTQYF
TRBV4-1,-,-,TRBJ2-4,TGCGCCAGCAGGGGGGTTGAAAACATTCAGTACTTC,CASRGVENIQYF
TRBV6-5,-,-,TRBJ2-7,TGTGCCAGCAGTTATGCCCCAGCTGGCTCCTACGAGCAGTACTTC,CASSYAPAGSYEQYF
TRBV29-1,TRBD1,once,TRBJ2-7,TGCAGCGGGGGATCCGGGACAGGGGCCTACGAGCAGTACTTC,CSGGSGTGAYEQYF
TRBV30,TRBD1,-,TRBJ2-1,TGTGCCTGGAGTAGTGGGACAGGGGGCTTCAATGAGCAGTTCTTC,CAWSSGTGGFNEQFF
TRBV30,TRBD2,-,TRBJ2-1,TGTGCCTGGAGTGTTTGGCGGGAGAGGTCCTACAATGAGCAGTTCTTC,CAWSVWRERSYNEQFF
TRBV27,-,-,TRBJ2-2,TGTGCCAGCAGTTTATTGGGGACGAACACCGGGGAGCTGTTTTTT,CASSLLGTNTGELFF
TRBV5-1,-,-,TRBJ2-7,TGCGCCAGCAGCGCCGGGGCCTACGAGCAGTACTTC,CASSAGAYEQYF
TRBV7-8,TRBD1,-,TRBJ2-7,TGTGCCAGCAGCTTAGACTGGTTGGGGGACAGGGCCCACTACGAGCAGTACTTC,CASSLDWLGDRAHYEQYF
TRBV7-8,-,-,TRBJ2-7,TGTGCCAGCAGCTTAGGATCAGGCCCATACGAGCAGTACTTC,CASSLGSGPYEQYF
TRBV27,-,-,TRBJ2-2,TGTGCCAGCAGTTCCACCTCCCTTAACACCGGGGAGCTGTTTTTT,CASSSTSLNTGELFF
TRBV27,-,-,TRBJ2-7,TGTGCCAGCAGTTCTCGCAGGGCTAGCTCCTACGAGCAGTACTTC,CASSSRRASSYEQYF
TRBV4-2,-,-,TRBJ2-5,TGTGCCAGCAGCCAAGGACAGGACGAAGAGACCCAGTACTTC,CASSQGQDEETQYF
TRBV11-2,-,-,TRBJ2-1,TGTGCCAGCATCATAGGGAGTAGCGACTTTTACAATGAGCAGTTCTTC,CASIIGSSDFYNEQFF
TRBV30,TRBD2,once,TRBJ2-7,TGTGCCTGGAGTGTACAGGGTCTAGCGGGAGCCTACGAGCAGTACTTC,CAWSVQGLAGAYEQYF
TRBV30,-,-,TRBJ1-1,TGTGCCTGGAGTGTAGGGAATCATGGAGCTTTCTTT,CAWSVGNHGAFF
TRBV18,TRBD1,-,TRBJ2-7,TGTGCCAGCTCACCACAGTCTAAGACAGGGTCCTACGAGCAGTACTTC,CASSPQSKTGSYEQYF
TRBV11-3,-,-,TRBJ2-1,TGTGCCAGCAGCCAACATGCGGGGTCATATGAGCAGTTCTTC,CASSQHAGSYEQFF
TRBV4-1,-,-,TRBJ2-7,TGCGCCAGCAGCCAAGAAGACAGGCCCGCCTACGAGCAGTACTTC,CASSQEDRPAYEQYF
TRBV5-4,-,once,TRBJ2-1,TGTGCCAGCAGCTCGAAGGATATAACAGGGCCCTTCAATGAGCAGTTCTTC,CASSSKDITGPFNEQFF
TRBV7-8,-,-,TRBJ2-7,TGTGCCAGCAGCTTATACTCCCAAGGCCCCTACGAGCAGTACTTC,CASSLYSQGPYEQYF
TRBV29-1,TRBD2,-,TRBJ2-7,TGCAGCGTTGTGGCTAGCGGTACCTATGAGCAGTACTTC,CSVVASGTYEQYF
TRBV4-1,-,-,TRBJ2-7,TGCGCCAGCAGCCAAGGTACCCAGCTCTACGAGCAGTACTTC,CASSQGTQLYEQYF
TRBV12-5,TRBD1,once,TRBJ2-7,TGTGCTAGTGGTTTCGACAGGGGCTACGAGCAGTACTTC,CASGFDRGYEQYF
TRBV11-2,-,-,TRBJ2-6,TGTGCCAGCAGCTTATTCCAGGAAGGCCCCTCTGGGGCCAACGTCCTGACTTTC,CASSLFQEGPSGANVLTF
TRBV7-3,-,-,TRBJ2-7,TGTGCCAGCAGCTTAACAGGCTACCACGAGCAGTACTTC,CASSLTGYHEQYF
TRBV6-5,TRBD1,-,TRBJ2-7,TGTGCCAGCAGACCGGGACAGGGTATCTACGAGCAGTACTTC,CASRPGQGIYEQYF
TRBV29-1,TRBD1,few,TRBJ1-1,TGCAGCGTAGCGGCAGGGGGCGCGGCTGAAGCTTTCTTT,CSVAAGGAAEAFF
TRBV5-4,-,-,TRBJ2-7,TGTGCCAGCAGCTTGGGCTGGGGGGCTCACGAGCAGTACTTC,CASSLGWGAHEQYF
TRBV2,TRBD1,-,TRBJ1-1,TGTGCCAGGAACAGGGGGAACACTGAAGCTTTCTTT,CARNRGNTEAFF
TRBV29-1,-,-,TRBJ1-1,TGCAGCGTTGCCTCGATGAACACTGAAGCTTTCTTT,CSVASMNTEAFF
TRBV13,-,-,TRBJ2-7,TGTGCCAGCAGCGAAGACCGCTACGAGCAGTACTTC,CASSEDRYEQYF
TRBV27,TRBD2,once,TRBJ2-1,TGTGCCAGCATTGATAGCGGGAGTTCCTACAATGAGCAGTTCTTC,CASIDSGSSYNEQFF
TRBV7-6,TRBD2,-,TRBJ2-3,TGTGCCAGCAGCACCGGACTAGCCTCGGTCACAGATACGCAGTATTTT,CASSTGLASVTDTQYF
TRBV4-1,TRBD1,-,TRBJ1-1,TGCGCCAGCAGCCAAGAAGCTCCGACAGGGGCAACTGAAGCTTTCTTT,CASSQEAPTGATEAFF
TRBV19,TRBD1,-,TRBJ1-5,TGTGCCAGTAGTCGCGGACAGGGGGGGAGCCAGCCCCAGCATTTT,CASSRGQGGSQPQHF
TRBV29-1,-,-,TRBJ1-2,TGCAGCGTTGGGGAGGAGACCGGCTACACCTTC,CSVGEETGYTF
TRBV5-1,-,-,TRBJ2-7,TGCGCCAGCAGCTTGGAAGGCGAGCAGTACTTC,CASSLEGEQYF
TRBV7-8,-,-,TRBJ1-1,TGTGCCAGCAGCTTAGAAGCTATCCCGAGAAAGAACACTGAAGCTTTCTTT,CASSLEAIPRKNTEAFF